This TCR beta chain was sequenced for a study of cytomegalovirus exposure and HLA in healthy donors listed by TCRdb under 2017. For context, the study as a whole: An earlier analysis of approximately 640 of the donors reported 250 to 300 Gb of sequence data and more than 90 million unique TCR beta sequences from about 179 million T cells. Donor age, sex, ethnicity and CMV serostatus were compiled together with the repertoire data. Typing coverage varied by locus: about 629-640 donors for A, B, C, DRB1 and DQB1; approximately 520 for DQA1; over 600 for DPA1; 450 to 480 for DPB1. The study used immunosequencing to profile the T cell repertoires of 666 subjects and linked those repertoires to cytomegalovirus serostatus. In a later genetic analysis, genome-wide SNP genotypes for about 60% of the 666 donors were used, and that subset was treated as a discovery cohort. Rather than drawing on any new phenotypic data, the later analysis identified candidate immune exposures from TCR beta sequences and the way those sequences occurred across donors. The study aimed to test whether signatures of past pathogen exposure could be identified by cataloging public T cell receptors. A later analysis re-examined previously published TCR beta repertoires from just over 650 donors and added high-resolution HLA genotyping to investigate patterns of TCR occurrence. Class I and class II HLA loci were covered by the typing at four-digit resolution. All discovery cohort repertoires had been generated using a single sequencing platform. An earlier analysis of approximately 640 of the donors applied high-throughput TCR beta sequencing to assess whether each TCR beta V gene segment acted as functional or pseudogenic. About 5 DR-DQ haplotypes were handled as single units for association and clustering, since linkage in the cohort was strong. Among under 450 genotyped donors of the cohort, an average of 235,054 unique TCR beta nucleotide sequences were sequenced per donor, roughly 20% of them non-productive. An early release covering 500 to 750 HLA-typed donors comprised about 300 gigabases of sequencing data and about 90 million unique TCR sequences. A separate validation cohort of over 95 different subjects was used in addition to the 666-subject first cohort. To predict cytomegalovirus infection status, the study combined high-throughput TCR immunosequencing, statistical association of individual TCRs with disease status, and machine learning. Among the roughly 380 genotyped donors, 81% belonged to the genetic ancestry cluster associated with self-reported Caucasian donors. General findings and caveats noted by the study authors: In this cohort, only TCR beta chains were sequenced, and detectable features were limited by the absence of alpha or paired-chain data. Linkage disequilibrium might explain the correlated functional status among segregating V segments, but an unknown experimental factor could not be excluded. Most TCR sequences were observed very rarely across donors, whereas some public TCRs were present in many individuals. The study listed 150 to 200 TCR beta chains as associated with cytomegalovirus. The sequencing pipeline was judged likely to have produced a cluster of highly shared sequence variants as a technical artifact. In a later genetic analysis, a missense DCLRE1C variant was associated with V-gene and J-gene trimming of TCR beta chains, and the association was replicated in an independent cohort. The 87-base-pair reads could not distinguish some IMGT-functional V segments, including TRBV6-2 and TRBV6-3, so those segments were excluded. At a false discovery rate of 0.05, a later analysis linked some 17,000 TCR beta sequences to specific HLA alleles. The earlier analysis of almost 600 of the donors excluded roughly 17 rarely observed V segments, including chromosome 9 orphons, because counts were too low. A later analysis reported that several top co-occurrence clusters appeared linked to parvovirus B19, influenza, CMV and Epstein-Barr virus. In a later analysis, the rate of TCR association differed among HLA loci, with DRB1 alleles having the most associated TCRs and HLA-C alleles having the fewest. Because some donors lacked HLA typing at each locus, the association tests relied only on the typed subset. In an earlier analysis of several hundred of the donors, most TCR beta V segments were observed in productive rearrangements about 87% or about 30% of the time, broadly matching IMGT annotations. Most CMV-associated TCR beta chains appeared to be HLA-restricted in a later analysis, and the HLA associations seemed to be driven largely by CMV exposure. A further reported finding was that TCR beta sequences accurately predicted the HLA-A and HLA-B alleles for most subjects in the first cohort. CMV serostatus was the only immune exposure information available for the cohort. In both the original and validation cohorts, the classifier was reported to diagnose cytomegalovirus status with high specificity and sensitivity. In a later genetic analysis, fewer N-insertions in productive TCRs were reported among donors in an Asian-associated ancestry cluster than the roughly 700-donor mean. The authors suggested that the approach could potentially be extended to other disease states and immunological phenotypes. Strong co-occurrence of HLA alleles, especially DR and DQ, made assigning TCR associations to individual alleles difficult. Compared with equally common non-associated chains, HLA-associated TCR beta chains in a later analysis were more clonally expanded and had lower generation probabilities. Presence/absence analyses assumed roughly uniform sequencing depth across donors, an assumption that may not hold. In vitro tests confirmed that a few of the cytomegalovirus-associated TCR beta chains recognize cytomegalovirus antigens.

The cohort was made up of under 800 healthy bone marrow donors. At the time of sampling, all cohort members were nominally healthy, though unrecorded immune exposures were likely present. The donor was CMV seronegative and was included in the group of under 450 seronegative cohort members. Every donor gave a peripheral blood sample, and the peripheral blood mononuclear cells from that sample were used for TCR beta sequencing. The Qiagen DNeasy Blood Extraction Kit was used to extract genomic DNA from the blood cell samples. Library generation was performed with the immunoSEQ multiplex PCR assay. The multiplex PCR relied on a mix of 60 forward primers for TCR Vbeta segments and 13 reverse primers for TCR Jbeta segments. A multiplex PCR assay on genomic DNA amplified the CDR3 region of rearranged TCR beta genes. On the Illumina HiSeq System, the amplified TCR beta libraries were sequenced as 87-base-pair reads. On the authors' methods: In a later analysis, approximately 74 million unique TCR beta chains were counted across the roughly 610 repertoires, and roughly 10 million of these chains were shared by at least two donors. A nearest-neighbor algorithm error-corrected the raw reads and collapsed the reads into unique sequences, merging closely related sequences to remove PCR and sequencing errors. Alignment of CDR3 sequences to IMGT reference sequences was used to assign V, D and J gene segments. For a sequence to be retained, at least a six-nucleotide match to both a V gene segment and a J gene segment was required. Rearrangements were classified as productive when the CDR3 lacked stop codons and remained in frame with V and J, and all other rearrangements were classified as non-productive. Following IMGT convention, CDR3 was defined as the stretch from the second conserved V-encoded cysteine up to the conserved J-encoded phenylalanine. The earlier analysis of 587 of the donors excluded sequences that lacked an unambiguous match to a single V gene segment. In an earlier analysis of around 590 of the donors, a V segment was called functional when productive rearrangements were above 56.7%, and segregating when the standard deviation between donors exceeded 5%. A statistical classification framework was developed to diagnose cytomegalovirus status using the catalog of TCR beta chain sequences. A later analysis assigned V and J genes by comparing TCR nucleotide sequences with IMGT/GENE-DB human TR gene sequences. The TCRdist pipeline was used in a later analysis to assign CDR3 sequences and most-parsimonious VDJ recombination scenarios. A later analysis defined each TCR beta chain by its CDR3 amino acid sequence plus V-gene family, and excluded reads lacking a unique V-gene family. A later analysis removed 592 highly shared, low-generation-probability nucleotide sequences to deal with suspected cross-contamination and a sequencing artifact. In a later analysis, a clonal expansion index for each public chain was calculated from normalized within-repertoire ranks of inferred template counts. In a later analysis, generation probabilities were computed with a VDJ recombination model fitted to out-of-frame rearrangements, and the resulting probabilities were checked against IGoR. Hypergeometric tests were used in a later analysis to score TCR-TCR, TCR-HLA and TCR-CMV co-occurrence, with a repertoire-size bias correction applied to the TCR pairs. To estimate false discovery rates, a later analysis permuted the HLA or CMV assignments 20 times. A later analysis grouped co-occurring TCRs with DBSCAN, adding TCRdist sequence similarity when clustering within HLA-allele-positive subsets. Repertoires with fewer than 30,000 or more than 120,000 public chains were left out of co-occurrence clustering, as were a handful of repertoires with anomalous nucleotide sharing. TCRdb holds this immuneACCESS table with in-frame rearrangements only. Some clones are missing; in checked studies, unresolved V genes explain under half, and the rest has no known cause. The DNA gave D and trimming, while V, J and clone size come from that table. This sample's table lists fewer than 200,000 clones. Roughly 6.7% of the sample belongs to the ten largest clones.

CDR1 is given as GTSNPN and CDR2 as SVGIG, both from the germline V gene (reference sequence). The CDR3 has 18 amino acids, counting the end cysteine and phenylalanine. Only the CDR3 DNA is retained, 54 bases long and in frame from the first base. V lost 2 bases and J lost 4 bases; the stretch between them is 24 bases long. As for this clone: No antigen is known for it.

The chain links TRBV30 with TRBJ1-5; a tentative D match to TRBD1 spans 6 bases. This TCR came from a man aged 30 to 45 in good health and CMV-seronegative. The specimen was PBMCs. The CDR3 has the sequence CAWSRGGSLRGGNQPQHF. The DNA reads TGTGCCTGGAGTAGGGGGGGGTCCCTTAGAGGCGGAAATCAGCCCCAGCATTTT.